This T cell receptor beta chain came from a study of shared clonotypes between healthy human individuals. Points from the study as a whole: Sharing across four donors was highest in naive CD4 (approximately 5%) and lowest in memory CD8 (around 0.4%).

Sequencing was performed with immunoSEQ multiplex PCR; in TCRdb, only in-frame clones are kept and a portion is missing. The sample yields 2 million to 2.5 million clones, over 85% seen once. V shed 1 base, J shed 4 bases, and the junction held 5 bases outside the gene matches. This CDR3 contains 15 residues. Germline V gene sequence: CDR1 SGHNT, CDR2 YENEEA. About this clone: Antigen specificity is unknown.

Into CD45RA+ naive and CD45RA-negative memory subsets, the CD4+ cells were split. Sequencing was done on a sample of naive CD4+ T cells sorted from blood. As to subset: CD45RA+ positively selected. The gene calls are TRBV11-3 and TRBJ2-7; 9 nucleotides match TRBD2. This clonotype was obtained from a man aged 18 to 29 in good health. This chain's CDR3 is CASSLGASGTYEQYF. The CDR3 DNA reads TGTGCCAGCAGCTTAGGGGCTAGCGGGACATACGAGCAGTACTTC.